This T cell receptor (beta chain) came from a study of T cells expressing NK-cell markers. For TCR beta, cDNA was produced by 5'RACE template switching with UMIs. Using the 5' RACE reads, TCRdb records one entry per CDR3 protein without DNA. In all, the sample yields over 150,000 distinct CDR3 sequences. As for this clonotype: Its target is not known.

Broader study findings: Dominant NKG2C+ clonotypes in about six donors made up about 1.0-8% of CD8+ T cells.

The CDR3 totals 14 residues. This TCR came from a woman aged 45-60 years in good health. V is TRBV12-3 or TRBV12-4 and J is TRBJ1-1; TCRdb returns TRBD1, unconfirmable since there is no DNA. The specimen sequenced was blood T cells: a sorted CD56 or NKG2C T cell subset, CD4+ or CD8+ T cells, or bulk PBMC T cells (not recorded which). The CDR3 here is CASRPGTTNTEAFF.